A selection of T cell receptor beta chains follows, all from one sample in a study of blood T cell repertoires in COVID-19. Sequencing used immunoSEQ multiplex PCR; TCRdb keeps in-frame clones, though not all of them. This sample yields 150,000 to 200,000 clones, of which around 80% are seen a single time; roughly a sixth belongs to the top ten. Source material: PBMCs or T cells enriched from blood (not recorded which). These receptors all stem from a woman aged 50 to 65 who had recovered from COVID-19. The conserved cysteine and the conserved F or W are not part of the CDR3 here.

V	CDR3
TRBV7-4	ASSRGQGGHEQY
TRBV24-1	ATSEGTSGSLDEQF
TRBV5-1	ASSLTASGNTIY
TRBV11-2	ASSLVYGNEQF
TRBV3-1/TRBV3-2	ASSQGEKETQY
TRBV5-1	ASSLGGAGASYNEQF
TRBV4-2	ASSQDPTGPNEKLF
TRBV7-3	ASSLTRAGGPKNEQF
TRBV4-2	ASSRSSGSTDTQY
TRBV19	ASSPRTGVSYNEQF
TRBV6-5	ASRGMNTGELF
TRBV28	ASRGHPSGANVLT
TRBV10-3	ATRSAGANVLT
TRBV5-4	ASSLGLAGGFSTDTQY
TRBV18	ASSPTGIRDGYT
TRBV28	ASKVRSGHSPLH
TRBV2	ASSEPGRVETQY
TRBV28	ASSSGPRGPQH
TRBV5-4	ASSLEDRVSGEQF
TRBV12-3/TRBV12-4	ASSLRQEETQY
TRBV28	ASSSTGAPSLTQH
TRBV4-3	ASSQDLGALTYNEQF
TRBV3-1/TRBV3-2	ASSPNADGGAGQQY
TRBV27	ASSMGTGGNQPQH
TRBV2	ASSRQGAGNQPQH
TRBV30	AWSVRGGTVYT
TRBV4-2	ASRTGQVNTGELF
TRBV19	ASIQSGGGNTIY
TRBV5-1	ASSRTGVSTDTQY
TRBV7-9	ASSPTPGFYGYT
TRBV10-2	ATTRQPANEQY
TRBV6-5	ASSYARSGPTDTQY
TRBV4-3	ASSHVSSGRNEQY
TRBV28	ASSLGSYEKLF
TRBV7-7	ASSFNEGLWYRANVLT
TRBV11-2	ASRPDSNNEQF
TRBV7-2	ASSWEGGTGELF
TRBV4-1	ASSQGGNSNQPQH
TRBV7-3	ASSLGPGLDKDTQY
TRBV3-1/TRBV3-2	ASSPTGIRNEQF
TRBV7-6	ASSTSTDTQY
TRBV27	ASSFVHGDEQY
TRBV28	ASSLAGTGRSPLH
TRBV7-2	AIRGGSSYEQY
TRBV4-1	ASSQGGRGRRGNGYT
TRBV19	ASTTRGVYGYT
TRBV5-6	ASSLERYSGNTIY
TRBV28	ASSDTGAGADIQY
TRBV9	ASSQRIQETQY